The source of this T cell receptor (beta chain) is a study of CD8+ T cells in alopecia areata (dated by TCRdb to 2016 to 2018). At the level of the whole study: Treated patients were enrolled in an open-label pilot trial of oral tofacitinib, 5 to 10 mg twice daily, for moderate-to-severe alopecia areata. Patients stayed on tofacitinib for 6 to 18 months and then had 6 months of follow-up off drug so that delayed response and recurrence could be assessed. In both human patients and the C3H/HeJ mouse model, the study applied high-throughput TCRbeta sequencing to look at T cell clonal expansion in alopecia areata. On the human side, TCRbeta sequencing was run on scalp tissue and on sorted CD4+ and CD8+ peripheral blood T cells from healthy controls and from alopecia areata patients with either patchy or totalis/universalis disease. Patients on tofacitinib were biopsied at baseline and after 4 and 24 weeks of treatment, and several of the patients also had a later scalp biopsy. Scalp clonality was compared across normal scalp (n=4), patchy alopecia areata scalp (n=8), and alopecia totalis/universalis scalp (n=8). RNA came from the PAXgene miRNA kit for fixed scalp, the miRNeasy kit for PBMCs, and the RNeasy kit for mouse skin. Amplification of TCRbeta CDR3 regions was done by immunoSEQ multiplex PCR using 35 Vbeta forward primers and 13 Jbeta reverse primers. What the authors observed across the whole study: Unlike mouse skin, which is dominated by gammadelta T cells, normal human skin has resident alphabeta T cells that are also sequenced, and this complicates analysis of the scalp TCR repertoire. Lesional scalp, especially in alopecia totalis/universalis, showed higher clonality and more expanded CD8+ clones than normal scalp, suggesting antigenic drive. Shared TCR sequences between patients were less evident than in mice, which may be partly attributable to HLA diversity in the patient population.

Library creation used the immunoSEQ multiplex PCR assay. RNA was extracted from all samples and reverse transcribed into cDNA as template for TCR sequencing. First-strand cDNA was synthesized with SuperScript III using a 2:1 mix of oligo-dT and random hexamers. A synthetic immune receptor repertoire was used to assess amplification bias, and residual bias was removed computationally. Concerning the study's data processing: After raw reads were preprocessed to remove errors, the CDR3 was defined following IMGT conventions as running from the conserved cysteine to phenylalanine. Clonality was computed by normalizing Shannon entropy by log2 of the number of productive unique TCRs and subtracting the result from 1. Whether each scalp clone was CD4 or CD8 was inferred by checking scalp TCRbeta sequences against the CD4 and CD8 repertoires from sorted blood. This immuneACCESS table, as held by TCRdb, lists in-frame sequences with V and J called but not all clones. Of the missing ones, under half trace to an unresolved V gene in checked studies; the others have no known cause. The V and J calls and clone size are taken from that table; D and trimming were inferred from the DNA. The sample table records about 97,000 clones; approximately 42% of these occur just once. The ten largest clones capture around 1.4% of the sample.

Peripheral blood and lesional scalp punch biopsies were obtained from patients with alopecia areata. After PBMCs were isolated by density centrifugation and stained for CD3, CD4 and CD8, a FACSAria was used to sort CD4+ and CD8+ T cells. Of note for this clone: No antigen is known for it. Base qualities are missing; no much larger clone stands one base away.

Taken from the germline V gene, the CDR1 and CDR2 loops are SGDLS and YYNGEE. The CDR3 covers 13 residues, taking in both the cysteine and the phenylalanine. Only CDR3 DNA is held: 39 bases, read in frame from base 1. The junction carries 16 bases between V and J, which are trimmed by 6 bases and 9 bases respectively. Material: CD4+ T cells sorted from blood. The chain employs TRBV9 and TRBJ2-1; TRBD1 is perhaps the D gene, given 6 matching bases. This clonotype was obtained from a human donor with alopecia areata. The CDR3 protein: CASITQGYGEQFF. The DNA is TGTGCCAGCATCACACAGGGTTATGGTGAGCAGTTCTTC.